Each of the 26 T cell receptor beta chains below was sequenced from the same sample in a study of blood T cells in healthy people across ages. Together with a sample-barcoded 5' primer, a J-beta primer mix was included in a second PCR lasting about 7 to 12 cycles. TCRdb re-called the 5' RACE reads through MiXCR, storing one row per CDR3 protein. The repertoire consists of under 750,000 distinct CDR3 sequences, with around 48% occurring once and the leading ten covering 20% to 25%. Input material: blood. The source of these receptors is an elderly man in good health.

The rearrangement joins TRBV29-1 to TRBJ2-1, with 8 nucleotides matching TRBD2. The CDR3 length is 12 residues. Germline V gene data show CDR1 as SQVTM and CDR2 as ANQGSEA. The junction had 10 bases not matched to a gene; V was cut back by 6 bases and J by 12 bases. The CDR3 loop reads CSVNRAAGGQFF. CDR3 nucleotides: TGCAGCGTAAACAGGGCCGCGGGGGGGCAGTTCTTC.

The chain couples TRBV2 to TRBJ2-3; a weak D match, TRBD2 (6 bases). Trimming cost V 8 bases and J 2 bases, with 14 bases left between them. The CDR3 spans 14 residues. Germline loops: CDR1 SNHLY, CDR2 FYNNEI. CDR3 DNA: TGTGCCAGCGGAGGGGAACAGATCACAGATACGCAGTATTTT. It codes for CASGGEQITDTQYF.

DNA for the CDR3: TGTGCCAGCAGTCCCCGGGGATTCAATGGCTACACCTTC. This encodes CASSPRGFNGYTF. The rearrangement uses TRBV27 and TRBJ1-2; D not resolved. Germline CDR1 reads MNHEY; CDR2 reads SMNVEV (reference sequence). CDR3 length equals 13 residues. The V gene lost 5 bases and the J gene lost 6 bases, with 13 bases spanning the gap.

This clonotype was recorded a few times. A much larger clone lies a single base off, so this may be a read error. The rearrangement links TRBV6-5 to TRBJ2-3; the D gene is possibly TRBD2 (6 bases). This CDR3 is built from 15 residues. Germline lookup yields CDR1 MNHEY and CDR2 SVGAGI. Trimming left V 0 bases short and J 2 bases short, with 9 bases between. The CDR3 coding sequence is TGTGCCAGCAGTTACTCCGCGGGACTCACAGATACGCAGTATTTT. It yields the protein CASSYSAGLTDTQYF.

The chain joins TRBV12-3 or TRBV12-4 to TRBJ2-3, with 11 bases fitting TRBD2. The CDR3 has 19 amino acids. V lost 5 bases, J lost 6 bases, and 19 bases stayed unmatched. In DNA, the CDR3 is TGTGCCAGCAGTACGGGACTAGCGGCAAGAGTGAGGGCGAGGGATACGCAGTATTTT. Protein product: CASSTGLAARVRARDTQYF.

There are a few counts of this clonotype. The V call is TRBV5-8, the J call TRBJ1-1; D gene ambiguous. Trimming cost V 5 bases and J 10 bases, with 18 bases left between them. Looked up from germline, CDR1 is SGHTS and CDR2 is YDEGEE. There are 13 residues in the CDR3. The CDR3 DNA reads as TGTGCCAGCAGTCAAGAGGCGGGAGTAGTAGCTTTCTTT. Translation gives CASSQEAGVVAFF.

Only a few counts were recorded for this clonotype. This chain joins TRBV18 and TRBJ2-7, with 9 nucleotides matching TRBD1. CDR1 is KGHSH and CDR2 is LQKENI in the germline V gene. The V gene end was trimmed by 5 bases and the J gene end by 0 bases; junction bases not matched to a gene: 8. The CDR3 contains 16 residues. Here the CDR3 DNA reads TGTGCCAGCTCAAAAACAGGGGGCGCCTACTCCTACGAGCAGTACTTC. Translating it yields CASSKTGGAYSYEQYF.

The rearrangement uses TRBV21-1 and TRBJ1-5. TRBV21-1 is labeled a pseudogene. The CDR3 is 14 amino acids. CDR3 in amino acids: CASSDQDSNQPQHF. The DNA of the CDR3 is TGTGCCAGCAGCGACCAAGATAGCAATCAGCCCCAGCATTTT.

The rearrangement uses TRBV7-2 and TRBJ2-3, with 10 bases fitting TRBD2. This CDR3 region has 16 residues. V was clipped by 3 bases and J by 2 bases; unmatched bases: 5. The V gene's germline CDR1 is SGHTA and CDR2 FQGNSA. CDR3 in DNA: TGTGCCAGCAGCTTGGAGCTAGCGGGAGCCACAGATACGCAGTATTTT. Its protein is CASSLELAGATDTQYF.

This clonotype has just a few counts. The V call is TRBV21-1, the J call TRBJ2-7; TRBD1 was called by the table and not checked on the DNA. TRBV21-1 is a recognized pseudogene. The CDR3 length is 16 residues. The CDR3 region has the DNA TGTGCCAGCAGCCTATCCGCTTGGGGCACCCTCTACGAGCAGTACTTC. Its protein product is CASSLSAWGTLYEQYF.

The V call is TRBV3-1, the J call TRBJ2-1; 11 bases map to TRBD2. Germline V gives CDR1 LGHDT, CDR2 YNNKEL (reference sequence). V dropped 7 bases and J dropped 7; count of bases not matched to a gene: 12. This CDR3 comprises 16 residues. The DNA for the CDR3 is TGTGCCAGCACCACTAGCGGGGGCGGGTCGGTGAATGAGCAGTTCTTC. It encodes CASTTSGGGSVNEQFF.

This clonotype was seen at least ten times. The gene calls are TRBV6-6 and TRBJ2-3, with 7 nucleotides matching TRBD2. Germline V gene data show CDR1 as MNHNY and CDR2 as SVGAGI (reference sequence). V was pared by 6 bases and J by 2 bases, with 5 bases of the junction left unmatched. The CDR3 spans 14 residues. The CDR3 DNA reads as TGTGCCAGCAGCAGAGCGGGGAACACAGATACGCAGTATTTT. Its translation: CASSRAGNTDTQYF.

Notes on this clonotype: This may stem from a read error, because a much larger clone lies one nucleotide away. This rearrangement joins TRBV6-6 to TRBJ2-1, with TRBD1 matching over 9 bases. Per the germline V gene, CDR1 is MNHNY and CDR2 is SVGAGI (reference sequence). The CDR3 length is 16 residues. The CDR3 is CASSRGRGQGGNERFF. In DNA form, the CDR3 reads TGTGCCAGCAGTCGAGGACGGGGACAGGGAGGGAATGAGCGGTTCTTC.

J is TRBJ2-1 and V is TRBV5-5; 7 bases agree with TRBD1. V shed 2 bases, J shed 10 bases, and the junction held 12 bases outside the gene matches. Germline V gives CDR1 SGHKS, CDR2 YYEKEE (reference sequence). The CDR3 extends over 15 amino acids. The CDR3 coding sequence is TGTGCCAGCAGCTTAAACAGGGGCAGATCAGGGGAGCAGTTCTTC. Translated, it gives CASSLNRGRSGEQFF.

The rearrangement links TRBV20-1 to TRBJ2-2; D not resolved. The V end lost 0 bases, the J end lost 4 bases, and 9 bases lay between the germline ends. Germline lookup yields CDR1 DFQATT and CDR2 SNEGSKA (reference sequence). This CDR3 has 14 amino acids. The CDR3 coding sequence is TGCAGTGCTAGAGATCCCCGTTCCACCGGGGAGCTGTTTTTT. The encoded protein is CSARDPRSTGELFF.

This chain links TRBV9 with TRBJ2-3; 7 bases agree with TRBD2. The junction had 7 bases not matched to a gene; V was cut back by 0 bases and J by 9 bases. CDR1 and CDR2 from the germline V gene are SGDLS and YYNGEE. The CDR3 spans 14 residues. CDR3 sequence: CASSVVGLGGTQYF. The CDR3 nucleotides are TGTGCCAGCAGCGTAGTAGGCCTCGGGGGGACGCAGTATTTT. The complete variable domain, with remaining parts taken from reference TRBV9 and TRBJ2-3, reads DSGVTQTPKHLITATGQRVTLRCSPRSGDLSVYWYQQSLDQGLQFLIQYYNGEERAKGNILERFSAQQFPDLHSELNLSSLELGDSALYFCASSVVGLGGTQYFGPGTRLTVL.

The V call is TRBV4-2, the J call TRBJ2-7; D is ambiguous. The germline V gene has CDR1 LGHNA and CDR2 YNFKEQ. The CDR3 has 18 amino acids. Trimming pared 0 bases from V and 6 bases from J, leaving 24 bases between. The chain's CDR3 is CASSQESSPDSFPSEQYF. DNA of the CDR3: TGTGCCAGCAGCCAAGAGTCCTCTCCCGACTCATTCCCGTCCGAGCAGTACTTC.

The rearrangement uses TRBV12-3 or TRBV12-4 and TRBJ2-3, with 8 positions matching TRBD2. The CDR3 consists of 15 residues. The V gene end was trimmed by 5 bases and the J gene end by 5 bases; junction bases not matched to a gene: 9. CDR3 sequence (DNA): TGTGCCAGCAGTCCGGGACTAGAGCACCTAGATACGCAGTATTTT. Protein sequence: CASSPGLEHLDTQYF.

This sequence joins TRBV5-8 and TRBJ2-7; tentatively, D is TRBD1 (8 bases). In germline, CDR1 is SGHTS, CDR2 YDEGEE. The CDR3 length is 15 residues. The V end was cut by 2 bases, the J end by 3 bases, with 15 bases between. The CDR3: CASSLAGQDFYEQYF. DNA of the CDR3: TGTGCCAGCAGCTTAGCGGGACAGGACTTCTACGAGCAGTACTTC. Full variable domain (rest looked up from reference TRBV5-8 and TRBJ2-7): EAGVTQSPTHLIKTRGQQATLRCSPISGHTSVYWYQQALGLGLQFLLWYDEGEERNRGNFPPRFSGRQFPNYSSELNVNALELEDSALYLCASSLAGQDFYEQYFGPGTRLTVT.

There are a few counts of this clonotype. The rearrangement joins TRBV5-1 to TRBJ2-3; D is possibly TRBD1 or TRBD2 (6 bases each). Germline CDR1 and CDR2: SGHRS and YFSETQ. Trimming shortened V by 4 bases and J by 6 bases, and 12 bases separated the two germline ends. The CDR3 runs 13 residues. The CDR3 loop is CASSIGGRDTQYF. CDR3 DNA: TGCGCCAGCAGCATCGGGGGCCGGGATACGCAGTATTTT.

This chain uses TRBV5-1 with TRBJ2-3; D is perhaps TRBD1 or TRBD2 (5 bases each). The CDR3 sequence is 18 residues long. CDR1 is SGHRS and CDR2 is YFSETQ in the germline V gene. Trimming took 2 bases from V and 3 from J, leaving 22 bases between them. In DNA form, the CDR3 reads TGCGCCAGCAGCTTAGAAGGGACCGGCGGCTTTGAAACAGATACGCAGTATTTT. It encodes CASSLEGTGGFETDTQYF. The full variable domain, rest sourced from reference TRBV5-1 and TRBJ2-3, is KAGVTQTPRYLIKTRGQQVTLSCSPISGHRSVSWYQQTPGQGLQFLFEYFSETQRNKGNFPGRFSGRQFSNSRSEMNVSTLELGDSALYLCASSLEGTGGFETDTQYFGPGTRLTVL.

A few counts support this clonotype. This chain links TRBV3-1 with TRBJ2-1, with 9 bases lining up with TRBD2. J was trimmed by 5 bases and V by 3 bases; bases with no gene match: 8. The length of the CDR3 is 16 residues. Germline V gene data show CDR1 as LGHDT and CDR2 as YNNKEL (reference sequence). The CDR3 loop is CASSHLSGTSNNEQFF. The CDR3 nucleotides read TGTGCCAGCAGCCATCTATCCGGGACTAGCAACAATGAGCAGTTCTTC.

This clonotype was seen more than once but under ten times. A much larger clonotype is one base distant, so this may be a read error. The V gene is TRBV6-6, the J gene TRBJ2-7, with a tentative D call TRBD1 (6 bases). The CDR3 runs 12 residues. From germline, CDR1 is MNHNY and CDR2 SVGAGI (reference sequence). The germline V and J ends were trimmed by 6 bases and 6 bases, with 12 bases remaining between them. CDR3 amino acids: CASRFTGREQYF. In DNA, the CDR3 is TGTGCCAGCAGGTTTACAGGGCGCGAGCAGTACTTC.

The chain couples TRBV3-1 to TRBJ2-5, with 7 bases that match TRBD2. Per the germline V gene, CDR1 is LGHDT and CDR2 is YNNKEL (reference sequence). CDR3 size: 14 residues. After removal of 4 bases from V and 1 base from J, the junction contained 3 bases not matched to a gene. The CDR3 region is CASSRSGVQETQYF. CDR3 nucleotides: TGTGCCAGCAGCCGGAGCGGGGTCCAAGAGACCCAGTACTTC.

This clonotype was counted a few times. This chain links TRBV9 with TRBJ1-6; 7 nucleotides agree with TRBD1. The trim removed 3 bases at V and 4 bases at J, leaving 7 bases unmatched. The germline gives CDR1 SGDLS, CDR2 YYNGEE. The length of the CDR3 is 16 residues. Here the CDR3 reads CASSAGTVDYNSPLHF. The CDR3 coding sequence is TGTGCCAGCAGCGCCGGGACAGTGGATTATAATTCACCCCTCCACTTT.

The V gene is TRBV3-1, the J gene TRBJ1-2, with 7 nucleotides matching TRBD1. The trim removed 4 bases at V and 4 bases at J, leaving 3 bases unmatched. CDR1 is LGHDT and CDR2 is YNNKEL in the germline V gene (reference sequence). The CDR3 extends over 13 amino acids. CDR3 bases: TGTGCCAGCAGCCCCCGGGACAGCTATGGCTACACCTTC. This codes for CASSPRDSYGYTF. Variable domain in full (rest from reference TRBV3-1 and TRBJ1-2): DTAVSQTPKYLVTQMGNDKSIKCEQNLGHDTMYWYKQDSKKFLKIMFSYNNKELIINETVPNRFSPKSPDKAHLNLHINSLELGDSAVYFCASSPRDSYGYTFGSGTRLTVV.